This is a list of T cell receptor beta chains from one sample in a study of CD8 T cells in Susac syndrome. From the immunoSEQ multiplex PCR reads, TCRdb called clonotypes with MiXCR, one entry per CDR3 protein. Of more than 150,000 distinct CDR3 sequences listed, approximately 94% were seen once; the top ten hold approximately 0.089%. Sequenced sample: CD4+ T cells from PBMCs. These receptors all stem from a human donor with Susac syndrome. CDR3s include the opening cysteine and the closing phenylalanine or tryptophan. The order of the fields is J gene, clone size, D gene, V gene, CDR3 protein, CDR3 DNA. D genes are given only for firm matches. Not all rows give a size; the values are once, few, many and, for expanded clones, a class.

TRBJ2-1	NA	NA	TRBV4-2	CASSVKLADEQFF	TGTGCCAGCAGCGTTAAACTAGCCGATGAGCAGTTCTTC
TRBJ1-5	NA	NA	TRBV20-1	CSASGRGNQPQHF	TGCAGTGCCAGTGGACGGGGCAATCAGCCCCAGCATTTT
TRBJ2-7	NA	TRBD2	TRBV7-2	CASSAGTSSYEQYF	TGTGCCAGCAGCGCCGGGACTAGCTCCTACGAGCAGTACTTC
TRBJ2-2	NA	NA	TRBV6-1	CASRVSRGKTGELFF	TGTGCCAGCAGGGTTTCCAGAGGAAAAACCGGGGAGCTGTTTTTT
TRBJ2-5	NA	NA	TRBV29-1	CSVRNPRETQYF	TGCAGCGTTCGAAATCCCCGGGAGACCCAGTACTTC
TRBJ2-5	once	NA	TRBV10-2	CASRTARETQYF	TGCGCCAGCCGGACGGCCCGAGAGACCCAGTACTTC
TRBJ1-6	NA	NA	TRBV20-1	CSAIQSSYNSPLHF	TGCAGTGCCATACAAAGCTCCTATAATTCACCCCTCCACTTT
TRBJ2-6	NA	TRBD1	TRBV29-1	CSVEVQSSGTGGSGANVLTF	TGCAGCGTTGAAGTACAATCATCCGGGACAGGGGGCTCTGGGGCCAACGTCCTGACTTTC
TRBJ2-2	NA	TRBD2	TRBV6-5	CASSYSGLAGGAELFF	TGTGCCAGCAGTTACTCTGGTCTAGCGGGGGGCGCGGAGCTGTTTTTT
TRBJ1-1	NA	TRBD1	TRBV3-1	CASSLLPGQGEAFF	TGTGCCAGCAGCCTCCTTCCGGGACAGGGAGAAGCTTTCTTT
TRBJ2-4	NA	NA	TRBV4-2	CASSQDQIPGDKNIQYF	TGTGCCAGCAGCCAAGACCAAATCCCTGGGGACAAAAACATTCAGTACTTC
TRBJ2-5	NA	NA	TRBV9	CASSVALAPGEQETQYF	TGTGCCAGCAGCGTAGCTCTTGCGCCGGGGGAACAAGAGACCCAGTACTTC
TRBJ2-7	NA	TRBD1	TRBV3-1	CASSPRTGLGEQYF	TGTGCCAGCAGCCCTAGGACAGGTCTAGGCGAGCAGTACTTC
TRBJ2-1	NA	NA	TRBV30	CAWSFGSFEQFF	TGTGCCTGGAGTTTCGGTTCCTTTGAGCAGTTCTTC
TRBJ2-2	NA	TRBD2	TRBV18	CASSPTLAAGGANTGELFF	TGTGCCAGCTCACCAACACTAGCGGCTGGAGGCGCGAACACCGGGGAGCTGTTTTTT
TRBJ2-1	NA	TRBD2	TRBV30	CAWSTAGENEQFF	TGTGCCTGGAGTACGGCGGGGGAAAATGAGCAGTTCTTC
TRBJ2-2	NA	TRBD1	TRBV2	CASIPDRGRSGELFF	TGTGCCAGCATTCCGGACAGGGGGCGTTCCGGGGAGCTGTTTTTT
TRBJ2-5	NA	TRBD2	TRBV20-1	CSAGTKGLQETQYF	TGCAGTGCGGGGACTAAGGGCCTCCAAGAGACCCAGTACTTC
TRBJ2-5	once	NA	TRBV6-5	CASRDFQETQYF	TGTGCCAGCAGGGACTTCCAAGAGACCCAGTACTTC
TRBJ2-5	NA	NA	TRBV5-4	CASSTKGDPGETQYF	TGTGCCAGCAGCACTAAGGGAGACCCTGGGGAGACCCAGTACTTC
TRBJ2-1	NA	TRBD2	TRBV30	CAWLAGHSSYNEQFF	TGTGCCTGGCTAGCGGGGCATAGCTCCTACAATGAGCAGTTCTTC
TRBJ1-1	NA	NA	TRBV5-5	CASSVRVVNTEAFF	TGTGCCAGCAGCGTCAGGGTAGTGAACACTGAAGCTTTCTTT
TRBJ2-5	NA	TRBD1	TRBV30	CAGGTGIKTQYF	TGTGCCGGAGGGACAGGGATAAAGACCCAGTACTTC
TRBJ1-6	NA	NA	TRBV6-6	CASSYIVSPNSPLHF	TGTGCCAGCAGTTACATTGTCAGTCCGAATTCACCCCTCCACTTT
TRBJ1-2	NA	NA	TRBV12-3/TRBV12-4	CASNPGGGGYTF	TGTGCCAGCAATCCCGGGGGGGGTGGCTACACCTTC
TRBJ2-1	NA	TRBD2	TRBV20-1	CSAITSGGFNEQFF	TGCAGTGCCATTACTAGCGGGGGTTTCAATGAGCAGTTCTTC
TRBJ2-1	NA	NA	TRBV6-1	CASSASWRFGEQFF	TGTGCCAGCAGTGCCTCTTGGCGGTTCGGTGAGCAGTTCTTC
TRBJ2-5	once	NA	TRBV5-1	CASSLSGGWETQYF	TGCGCCAGCAGCTTGTCTGGGGGCTGGGAGACCCAGTACTTC
TRBJ2-1	NA	TRBD2	TRBV20-1	CSSGGAGGQFF	TGCAGTAGCGGGGGCGCGGGCGGGCAGTTCTTC
TRBJ2-7	NA	TRBD1	TRBV7-3	CASSYGRGNYEQYF	TGTGCCAGCAGCTACGGCAGGGGGAACTACGAGCAGTACTTC
TRBJ1-1	few	NA	TRBV19	CASSGPMNTEAFF	TGTGCCAGTAGTGGTCCGATGAACACTGAAGCTTTCTTT
TRBJ2-3	once	NA	TRBV11-2	CASSLDPGASPSTDTQYF	TGTGCCAGCAGCTTAGATCCTGGGGCTAGCCCGAGCACAGATACGCAGTATTTT
TRBJ2-2	NA	NA	TRBV14	CASSQDIGVGTGELFF	TGTGCCAGCAGCCAAGACATCGGGGTCGGCACCGGGGAGCTGTTTTTT
TRBJ1-3	NA	TRBD1	TRBV4-2	CASRRTGTEISGNTIYF	TGTGCCAGCAGACGGACAGGCACCGAAATCTCTGGAAACACCATATATTTT
TRBJ2-2	NA	TRBD1	TRBV29-1	CSVSWTGNSGELFF	TGCAGCGTGTCCTGGACAGGGAATTCCGGGGAGCTGTTTTTT
TRBJ2-1	NA	TRBD2	TRBV20-1	CSASGTSGGPYNEQFF	TGCAGTGCATCGGGCACTAGCGGGGGGCCCTACAATGAGCAGTTCTTC
TRBJ1-3	NA	NA	TRBV5-4	CASSPRTGAGGNTIYF	TGTGCCAGCAGCCCGAGGACGGGGGCGGGTGGAAACACCATATATTTT
TRBJ2-1	NA	NA	TRBV28	CASSTTGREQFF	TGTGCCAGCAGTACTACAGGGAGGGAGCAGTTCTTC
TRBJ2-2	NA	TRBD1	TRBV30	CAWRRTGTTGELFF	TGTGCCTGGAGGAGGACAGGGACCACCGGGGAGCTGTTTTTT
TRBJ2-6	once	NA	TRBV27	CASSLGQRSVLTF	TGTGCCAGCAGTTTGGGCCAAAGGAGCGTCCTGACTTTC
TRBJ1-2	NA	NA	TRBV29-1	CSVEENYGYTF	TGCAGCGTTGAAGAGAACTATGGCTACACCTTC
TRBJ1-6	NA	NA	TRBV23-1	CASRRTPLHF	TGCGCCAGCCGCCGGACACCCCTCCACTTT
TRBJ2-5	NA	NA	TRBV11-2	CASSLEVAETQYF	TGTGCCAGCAGCCTCGAGGTTGCAGAGACCCAGTACTTC
TRBJ1-2	NA	NA	TRBV30	CAWSVQINYGYTF	TGTGCCTGGAGTGTACAGATTAACTATGGCTACACCTTC
TRBJ2-1	NA	NA	TRBV13	CASSSTINEQFF	TGTGCCAGCAGCTCGACGATCAATGAGCAGTTCTTC